The clone carrying this T cell receptor beta chain was counted a few times. This entry is derived from a study of T-cell reconstitution after alpha-beta-depleted transplantation in children. Construction of the TCRbeta library involved unique molecular identifiers. MiXCR, applied by TCRdb to the PCR reads, yields one record per CDR3 protein. Counted here are approximately 590,000 distinct CDR3 sequences, more than 9% occurring once; the ten biggest clones make up less than 4.5%. The sample here was PBMCs from the stem cell graft donor, taken from the stem cell graft. The receptor's source is a human donor who donated a stem cell graft to a child with acute myeloid leukemia.

The CDR3 DNA reads as TGTGCCAGCAGCCAAGGGGGGGACTCTGGAAACACCATATATTTT. This encodes CASSQGGDSGNTIYF. The rearrangement uses TRBV4-2 and TRBJ1-3, with D tentatively TRBD1 (5 bases). The germline V and J ends were trimmed by 1 base and 0 bases, with 7 bases remaining between them. The CDR3 is made up of 15 amino acids. Per the germline V gene, CDR1 is LGHNA and CDR2 is YNFKEQ.